This T cell receptor beta chain was sequenced in a study of cytomegalovirus exposure and HLA in healthy donors (TCRdb year 2017). About the investigation overall: An earlier analysis of about 530 of the donors reported over 250 Gb of sequence data and 117 million unique TCR beta sequences obtained from about 200 million T cells. The study combined high-throughput TCR immunosequencing, statistical association of individual TCRs with disease status, and machine learning to predict cytomegalovirus infection status. Both class I and class II loci were covered by HLA typing, at four-digit resolution. Because of strong linkage in the cohort, five DR-DQ haplotypes were treated as single units for association and clustering. Rather than using new phenotypic data, the later analysis identified candidate immune exposures from TCR beta sequences and from how often those sequences occurred across donors. Donor age, sex, ethnicity and CMV serostatus were collected together with the repertoire data. Typing coverage varied by locus: about 629-640 donors for A, B, C, DRB1 and DQB1; about 520 for DQA1; more than 600 for DPA1; under 490 for DPB1. The study aimed to test whether signatures of past pathogen exposure could be identified by cataloging public T cell receptors. The genetic ancestry cluster associated with self-reported Caucasian donors included approximately 85% of the approximately 430 genotyped donors. In a later genetic analysis, genome-wide SNP genotypes for about 55% of the roughly 700 donors were used, and that subset was treated as a discovery cohort. An early release covering some 640 HLA-typed donors comprised 250 to 350 gigabases of sequencing data and tens of millions of unique TCR sequences. To decide whether each TCR beta V gene segment behaved as functional or pseudogenic, an earlier analysis of several hundred of the donors relied on high-throughput TCR beta sequencing. All discovery cohort repertoires had been generated on a single sequencing platform. The study profiled the T cell repertoires of about 720 subjects by immunosequencing and related them to cytomegalovirus serostatus. To study patterns of TCR occurrence, a later analysis re-analyzed previously published TCR beta repertoires from 700 or so donors and added high-resolution HLA genotyping. A separate validation cohort of more than 100 different subjects was used in addition to the approximately 610-subject first cohort. Among under 450 genotyped donors of the cohort, an average of approximately 240,000 unique TCR beta nucleotide sequences were sequenced per donor, roughly 18% of them non-productive.

On this clone itself: Its binding antigen is unknown. Base qualities are not provided; no much larger clone lies one nucleotide away.

The full study reports these points: Across donors, most TCR sequences were observed very rarely, whereas some public TCRs were present in many individuals. A few of the identified cytomegalovirus-associated TCR beta chains were confirmed in vitro to be specific for cytomegalovirus antigens. The authors suggested that the approach could potentially be generalized to other disease states and immunological phenotypes. In a later analysis, several top co-occurrence clusters were reported to appear linked to parvovirus B19, influenza, CMV and Epstein-Barr virus. Roughly uniform sequencing depth across donors was assumed in presence/absence analyses, although this assumption may not hold. Approximately 16 rarely observed V segments, including chromosome 9 orphons, were excluded from the earlier analysis of about 610 of the donors because counts were too low. A total of 150 or so TCR beta chains were listed by the study as associated with cytomegalovirus. Linkage disequilibrium might explain the correlated functional status among segregating V segments, but an unknown experimental factor could not be excluded. The classifier was reported to diagnose cytomegalovirus status with high specificity and sensitivity in both the original cohort and the validation cohort. CMV serostatus was the only immune exposure information available for the cohort. Some IMGT-functional V segments, including TRBV6-2 and TRBV6-3, could not be distinguished by the 87-base-pair reads and were therefore excluded. When HLA alleles, especially DR and DQ, strongly co-occurred, TCR associations were difficult to assign to individual alleles. In a later genetic analysis, fewer N-insertions in productive TCRs were reported among donors in an Asian-associated ancestry cluster than the roughly 700-donor mean. A further reported finding was that TCR beta sequences accurately predicted the HLA-A and HLA-B alleles for most subjects in the first cohort. According to a later analysis, most CMV-associated TCR beta chains appeared to be HLA-restricted, and the HLA associations seemed to be driven largely by CMV exposure. A later analysis found that HLA-associated TCR beta chains were more clonally expanded and had lower generation probabilities than equally common non-associated chains. A later genetic analysis associated a missense DCLRE1C variant with V-gene and J-gene trimming of TCR beta chains, and an independent cohort replicated the association. Only TCR beta chains were sequenced in this cohort, and the absence of alpha or paired-chain data limited detectable features. The sequencing pipeline was judged likely to have produced a cluster of highly shared sequence variants as a technical artifact. In a later analysis, TCR association rates were found to vary across HLA loci, with the most associated TCRs seen for DRB1 alleles and the fewest for HLA-C alleles. Specific HLA alleles were associated with 15,000 to 20,000 TCR beta sequences at a false discovery rate of 0.05 in a later analysis. Broadly in line with IMGT annotations, most TCR beta V segments showed up in productive rearrangements about 87% or about 30% of the time in an earlier analysis of several hundred of the donors. Because HLA typing was missing for some donors at each locus, association tests included only the typed subset.

The CDR3 measures 14 amino acids from cysteine to phenylalanine. The retained sequence is limited to the CDR3, 42 bases, with the frame set at the first base. The V end loses 2 bases and the J end loses 5 bases, and a stretch of 13 bases separates them. CDR1 and CDR2 (MNHEY, SMNVEV) derive from the germline V gene (reference sequence). In total, approximately 690 healthy bone marrow donors made up the cohort. At the time of sampling, every cohort member was nominally healthy, though immune exposures that went unrecorded were likely present. The donor was CMV seropositive and was included in the group of some 290 seropositive cohort members. Every donor gave a peripheral blood sample, and the peripheral blood mononuclear cells from that sample were used for TCR beta sequencing. Genomic DNA was extracted from the blood cell samples with the Qiagen DNeasy Blood Extraction Kit. Libraries were prepared through the immunoSEQ multiplex PCR assay. A mixture of 60 forward primers for TCR Vbeta segments and 13 reverse primers for TCR Jbeta segments was used in the multiplex PCR. Amplification of the CDR3 region of rearranged TCR beta genes was performed with a multiplex PCR assay on genomic DNA. The Illumina HiSeq System was used to sequence the amplified TCR beta libraries as 87-base-pair reads. In the paper's pipeline: A later analysis counted some 74 million unique TCR beta chains across the 670 or so repertoires, and some 11 million of these chains were shared by at least two donors. Raw reads were error-corrected and collapsed into unique sequences by a nearest-neighbor algorithm in which closely related sequences were merged to remove PCR and sequencing errors. CDR3 sequences were aligned to IMGT reference sequences to assign V, D and J gene segments. For a sequence to be retained, a match of at least six nucleotides to both a V gene segment and a J gene segment was required. Rearrangements were called productive when the CDR3 lacked stop codons and stayed in frame with V and J; all others were non-productive. Following IMGT convention, CDR3 was defined as the stretch from the second conserved V-encoded cysteine up to the conserved J-encoded phenylalanine. In an earlier analysis of approximately 590 of the donors, sequences lacking an unambiguous match to a single V gene segment were excluded. In an earlier analysis of 450 to 750 of the donors, a V segment was called functional when productive rearrangements were above 56.7%, and segregating when the standard deviation between donors exceeded 5%. A statistical classification framework was developed to diagnose cytomegalovirus status using the catalog of TCR beta chain sequences. In a later analysis, V and J genes were assigned by comparing TCR nucleotide sequences against IMGT/GENE-DB human TR gene sequences. In a later analysis, CDR3 sequences and most-parsimonious VDJ recombination scenarios were assigned using the TCRdist pipeline. In a later analysis, every TCR beta chain was defined by the combination of its CDR3 amino acid sequence and its V-gene family, and reads without a unique V-gene family were dropped. In a later analysis, around 650 highly shared, low-generation-probability nucleotide sequences were removed to address suspected cross-contamination and a sequencing artifact. For each public chain, a later analysis derived a clonal expansion index from normalized ranks of inferred template counts within each repertoire. In a later analysis, generation probabilities were computed with a VDJ recombination model fitted to out-of-frame rearrangements, and the resulting probabilities were checked against IGoR. In a later analysis, hypergeometric tests were used to score TCR-TCR, TCR-HLA and TCR-CMV co-occurrence, with a repertoire-size bias correction applied to TCR pairs. A later analysis estimated false discovery rates by permuting HLA or CMV assignments 20 times. In a later analysis, co-occurring TCRs were grouped using DBSCAN, with TCRdist sequence similarity added in when clustering inside HLA-allele-positive subsets. Co-occurrence clustering excluded repertoires with fewer than 30,000 or more than 120,000 public chains, plus five with anomalous nucleotide sharing. TCRdb stores this immuneACCESS table with in-frame sequences only. Part of the clones is absent; in the studies checked, under half of the shortfall reflects unresolved V genes, and no reason is known for the rest. The D gene and trimming were derived from the DNA, and the V and J assignments and clone size from that table. The sample table lists about 210,000 clones, around 81% of them with a count of one. The ten biggest clones cover approximately 10% of the sample.

The rearrangement combines TRBV27 with TRBJ2-7; perhaps TRBD1 is the D gene, with 5 bases matching. This sequence was found in a woman aged 50 to 60 in good health and CMV-seropositive. Specimen: PBMCs. The CDR3 protein: CASSLVRDNHEQYF. The sequence in DNA is TGTGCCAGCAGTTTAGTCAGGGATAACCACGAGCAGTACTTC.